These T cell receptor beta chains were read from a single sample in a study of CD8 T cells in Susac syndrome. TCRdb reanalysed the immunoSEQ multiplex PCR reads using MiXCR and keeps one entry per CDR3 protein. Of about 180,000 distinct CDR3 sequences listed, about 95% were seen once; the top ten hold 0.15% to 0.2%. The sequencing input was CD8+ T cells from PBMCs. All receptors derive from a human donor with multiple sclerosis. The CDR3 runs from the conserved cysteine through the conserved F or W. The D gene is left open where the match is weak. The listing skips clone size in some rows; elsewhere it reads once, few, many or a size class.

size	J	D	V	DNA	CDR3
once	TRBJ2-2	.	TRBV2	TGTGCCAGCACGTGGGGGGTGAACACCGGGGAGCTGTTTTTT	CASTWGVNTGELFF
.	TRBJ2-3	.	TRBV12-5	TGTGCTAGTGGACCCGGCACAGATACGCAGTATTTT	CASGPGTDTQYF
.	TRBJ2-5	TRBD2	TRBV20-1	TGCAGTGCTAGAGATCCGGGGGGAGCCGAGACCCAGTACTTC	CSARDPGGAETQYF
.	TRBJ1-1	.	TRBV15	TGTGCCACCAGCAGAGGGGAAAACACTGAAGCTTTCTTT	CATSRGENTEAFF
.	TRBJ2-7	.	TRBV30	TGTGCCTGGAGTCTTATAGGGTACGAGCAGTACTTC	CAWSLIGYEQYF
.	TRBJ2-7	.	TRBV6-5	TGTGCCAGCAGTTACGCCTCTTGGGGCTACGAGCAGTACTTC	CASSYASWGYEQYF
.	TRBJ2-5	.	TRBV7-2	TGTGCCAGCAGCTTCACCGGGACCAAAGAGACCCAGTACTTC	CASSFTGTKETQYF
.	TRBJ2-7	.	TRBV30	TGTGCCTGGAGCGGGACCACCTACGAGCAGTACTTC	CAWSGTTYEQYF
.	TRBJ1-2	.	TRBV7-9	TGTGCCAGCAGCCCCGGCAGGGGACATGGAGCTAACTATGGCTACACCTTC	CASSPGRGHGANYGYTF
.	TRBJ2-3	.	TRBV2	TGTGCCAGCAGTGGTAGGGGAGAGTATCCAGATACGCAGTATTTT	CASSGRGEYPDTQYF
.	TRBJ1-2	.	TRBV7-9	TGTGCCAGCACAGAGAACTATGGCTACACCTTC	CASTENYGYTF
.	TRBJ2-1	TRBD2	TRBV5-1	TGCGCCAGCAGCTTGGTGGCTAGCGGGAGCACCTACAATGAGCAGTTCTTC	CASSLVASGSTYNEQFF
.	TRBJ2-1	.	TRBV9	TGTGCCAGCAGCGCTAACAATGAGCAGTTCTTC	CASSANNEQFF
.	TRBJ2-3	.	TRBV28	TGTGCCAGCAGACTCGGGGCTAGCATGCCAGATACGCAGTATTTT	CASRLGASMPDTQYF
.	TRBJ2-7	.	TRBV15	TGTGCCACCAGCTCCCGGGGGGGCGACAGGGGTATGTACGAGCAGTACTTC	CATSSRGGDRGMYEQYF
.	TRBJ2-6	.	TRBV20-1	TGCAGTGCTTTGGATAGGTCTGGGGCCAACGTCCTGACTTTC	CSALDRSGANVLTF
.	TRBJ2-7	.	TRBV6-5	TGTGCCAGCAGTTACGGTCCCCCTAGCTCCTACGAGCAGTACTTC	CASSYGPPSSYEQYF
.	TRBJ1-5	TRBD1	TRBV23-1	TGCGCCAGCAGTCCACACCGGACAGGGTATCAGCCCCAGCATTTT	CASSPHRTGYQPQHF
.	TRBJ2-1	.	TRBV11-2	TGTGCCAGCAGCTTATCGGTCGGGCGCAACAATGAGCAGTTCTTC	CASSLSVGRNNEQFF
.	TRBJ2-7	TRBD2	TRBV27	TGTGCCAGCAGTTTATCCCCTAGCGGGTCCTACGAGCAGTACTTC	CASSLSPSGSYEQYF
once	TRBJ2-4	TRBD1	TRBV13	TGTGCCAGCAGCTTAGGAATGGGACAGGGCTACGAAAACATTCAGTACTTC	CASSLGMGQGYENIQYF
.	TRBJ1-2	.	TRBV20-1	TGCAGTGCCCGCGGCACAGGGAAGGACTATGGCTACACCTTC	CSARGTGKDYGYTF
.	TRBJ2-7	.	TRBV20-1	TGCAGTGCTAGGAGTAATAAGGAGGGGGCCTTCGAGCAGTACTTC	CSARSNKEGAFEQYF
once	TRBJ2-1	TRBD1	TRBV7-9	TGTGCCAGCAGGAGCCGGGACAGACCCTACAATGAGCAGTTCTTC	CASRSRDRPYNEQFF
.	TRBJ2-7	TRBD2	TRBV5-1	TGCGCCAGCAGACATACTAGCGGGGGAGACGAGCAGTACTTC	CASRHTSGGDEQYF
.	TRBJ1-1	.	TRBV5-6	TGTGCCAGCAGCTCACAGGGACCTGAAGCTTTCTTT	CASSSQGPEAFF
.	TRBJ2-7	.	TRBV18	TGTGCCAGCTCACCCGATAGGTGGAAGAGCTCCTACGAGCAGTACTTC	CASSPDRWKSSYEQYF
.	TRBJ2-1	.	TRBV29-1	TGCAGCGTTGAAGGGTCCCTGGGGGATGAGCAGTTCTTC	CSVEGSLGDEQFF
.	TRBJ1-1	.	TRBV20-1	TGCAGTGCTGGATTACCAGGGTACACTGAAGCTTTCTTT	CSAGLPGYTEAFF
once	TRBJ1-5	.	TRBV5-1	TGCGCCAGCAGCGAGTGGCCTTCAGGGCTTCAGCCCCAGCATTTT	CASSEWPSGLQPQHF
.	TRBJ2-7	TRBD1	TRBV7-3	TGTGCCAGCAGGCATGTCCCGGGACAGGGACCCCACGAGCAGTACTTC	CASRHVPGQGPHEQYF
.	TRBJ2-7	TRBD1	TRBV11-2	TGTGCCAGCAGCGTGTCCGGGACAGTCTACGAGCAGTACTTC	CASSVSGTVYEQYF
.	TRBJ2-1	.	TRBV29-1	TGCAGCGTTGATCTAGCAACTTACAATGAGCAGTTCTTC	CSVDLATYNEQFF
.	TRBJ2-1	.	TRBV29-1	TGCAGCGTTGAGTCGTCAGGTCAAAGTAAGCAGTTCTTC	CSVESSGQSKQFF
.	TRBJ1-4	TRBD1	TRBV13	TGTGCCAGCAGCTCGCCGCAGGGGGCAGATGAAAAACTGTTTTTT	CASSSPQGADEKLFF
.	TRBJ2-2	.	TRBV20-1	TGCAGTGCACTCGGACTCAACACCGGGGAGCTGTTTTTT	CSALGLNTGELFF
once	TRBJ2-7	TRBD2	TRBV3-1	TGTGCCAGCAGCCAAGAAGGTCCCCCGGGAGGGGGGTACGAGCAGTACTTC	CASSQEGPPGGGYEQYF
once	TRBJ2-7	TRBD2	TRBV20-1	TGCAGTGCAAGAGGGCTAGCGGCCTACGAGCAGTACTTC	CSARGLAAYEQYF
.	TRBJ2-7	.	TRBV27	TGTGCCAGCAGTTTTGGGCTAGCCTACGAGCAGTACTTC	CASSFGLAYEQYF
once	TRBJ2-3	TRBD2	TRBV10-2	TGCGCCAGCAGTGTGACTAGCGTCACAGATACGCAGTATTTT	CASSVTSVTDTQYF
.	TRBJ1-1	.	TRBV7-9	TGTGCCAGCAGCTCAATCCCTCGGCGGGGGAACACTGAAGCTTTCTTT	CASSSIPRRGNTEAFF
.	TRBJ1-4	.	TRBV7-9	TGTGCCAGCAGACCAGACAGCGGAACTGAAAAACTGTTTTTT	CASRPDSGTEKLFF